This TCR beta chain came from a study of blood T cell repertoires in COVID-19. Background on the study: COVID-19 samples from acute and convalescent phases originated in the United States, Italy and Spain.

Sequencing was performed with immunoSEQ multiplex PCR; in TCRdb, only in-frame clones are kept and a portion is missing. The data hold approximately 400,000 clones, with more than 85% observed a single time. Losses at the gene ends were 3 bases for V and 6 bases for J; bases not matched to a gene: 2. Germline V lookup: CDR1 SGDLS, CDR2 YYNGEE. This CDR3 has 15 residues. Individuals in the exposed group had encountered a COVID-19 case within 2 weeks preceding study entry. V usage is TRBV9 and J usage is TRBJ1-6, with TRBD1 identical over 11 bases. The origin of this receptor is a woman in her forties who had been exposed to COVID-19. What was sequenced was PBMCs or T cells enriched from blood (not recorded which). CDR3 nucleotides: TGTGCCAGCAGCGCCGGGACAGGGGGTAATTCACCCCTCCACTTT. Amino acid sequence: CASSAGTGGNSPLHF.